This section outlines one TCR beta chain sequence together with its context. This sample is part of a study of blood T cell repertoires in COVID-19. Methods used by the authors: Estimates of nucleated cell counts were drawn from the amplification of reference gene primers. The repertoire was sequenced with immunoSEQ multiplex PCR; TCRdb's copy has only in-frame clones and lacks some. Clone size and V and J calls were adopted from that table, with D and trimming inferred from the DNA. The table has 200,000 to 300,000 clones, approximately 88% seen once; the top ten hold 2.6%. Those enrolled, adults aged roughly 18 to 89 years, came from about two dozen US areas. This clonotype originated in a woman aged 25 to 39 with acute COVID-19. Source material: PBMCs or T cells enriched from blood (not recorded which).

The CDR3 spells CASSRRADGTEAFF. Here the CDR3 DNA reads TGTGCCAGCTCACGCAGGGCAGATGGGACTGAAGCTTTCTTT. The V and J genes are TRBV18 and TRBJ1-1, with a weak D call TRBD1 (5 bases). Germline V gene sequence: CDR1 KGHSH, CDR2 LQKENI. This CDR3 comprises 14 residues. V lost 4 bases and J lost 5, with 14 bases in between.